What follows describes a single TCR beta chain. The antigen is undetermined. The source of the sample is a study of T cell responses to AZD1222 COVID-19 vaccine. This CDR3 comprises 14 residues. Trimming stripped 4 bases from V and 8 bases from J, with 18 bases between. Germline V gene lookup returns CDR1 SGHDT and CDR2 YYEEEE. Data came from immunoSEQ multiplex PCR; TCRdb stores just in-frame clones and leaves some out. The table includes 25,000 to 35,000 clones, approximately 90% detected once. Findings and limits, study-wide: There were repertoire samples only from the period after the peak T cell response. CD4 TCRs associated with vaccination spanned spike, dominating at 160-218 and 743-854. Targeting of unmutated variant regions was reportedly seen in nearly half of spike-specific TCRs. The donors showed a predominance of white British ancestry and of females, with possible underestimation of clonal diversity.

This TCR derives from an adult in good health. The sample was peripheral blood, taken on day 0 of AZD1222 vaccination. This chain joins TRBV5-6 and TRBJ1-2; D might be TRBD1 (6 bases). Here the CDR3 DNA reads TGTGCCAGCAGCCGACAAGGACAGTCTATCGGCTACACCTTC. It codes for CASSRQGQSIGYTF.